This section outlines one TCR beta chain sequence together with its context. With random hexamers, reverse transcription was performed on about 0.5 to 1 ug of RNA. The amplification used immunoSEQ multiplex PCR on TCR beta CDR3; it spanned 54 Vbeta and 13 Jbeta. TCRdb used MiXCR to reprocess the immunoSEQ multiplex PCR reads, holding one entry per CDR3 protein. Here the sample spans under 95,000 distinct CDR3 sequences, around 95% being singletons. In Susac syndrome patients, recently defined diagnostic criteria for definite or probable disease were met. The data belong to a study of CD8 T cells in Susac syndrome. Study-wide background: When blood was drawn, the patients with Susac syndrome were therapy-naive, on corticosteroids, or on intravenous immunoglobulin alone.

The ends were cut back, 6 bases at V and 3 bases at J, with 20 bases in the middle. This CDR3 has 16 residues. Per the germline V gene, CDR1 is MNHNY and CDR2 is SVGAGI (reference sequence). The receptor's source is a human donor with Susac syndrome. This rearrangement joins TRBV6-6 to TRBJ1-1; no firm D call. The source material was CD8+ T cells from PBMCs. The CDR3 DNA sequence: TGTGCCAGCAGCTATAGGACGAGCTCGAAGGACACTGAAGCTTTCTTT. Translated: CASSYRTSSKDTEAFF.